Shown below are 5 T cell receptor beta chains from a single sample sequenced in a study of blood T cells in healthy people across ages (dated by TCRdb to between 2015 and 2016). The library was produced with 5' RACE. The listed sequencing device is Illumina HiSeq 2500. The second PCR ran for roughly 6 to 11 cycles and used a J-beta primer mix along with a sample-barcoded 5' primer. Clones were called with MiXCR by TCRdb after fastp trimmed the public reads at Q25, and only in-frame beta chains were retained. CDR3 protein sequences are deduplicated, and each keeps its most common genes and DNA. This sample has some 1 million distinct CDR3 sequences in its table, and less than 50% of those were observed once. The ten biggest clones cover about 20% of the sample. The specimen was blood. These receptors originate from a woman aged 55-70 years in good health.

In this sample, this clonotype turned up a few times. V is TRBV5-1 and J is TRBJ2-7; TRBD2 matches 10 bases. Germline loops: CDR1 SGHRS, CDR2 YFSETQ. With 4 bases clipped from V and 0 bases from J, the junction kept 7 bases outside the gene matches. This CDR3 spans 16 amino acids. CDR3 coding DNA: TGCGCCAGCAGCGCCGGACTAGCGGTTAGCTCCTACGAGCAGTACTTC. It translates to CASSAGLAVSSYEQYF.

Turning to this clonotype: At one of its ends the junction is not consistent with the germline gene, which may arise from a read error. The chain recombines TRBV7-9 with TRBJ2-7; TRBD1 agrees at 8 bases. The DNA end is more similar to TRBJ2-1, so the J call may be wrong. The V gene's germline CDR1 is SEHNR and CDR2 FQNEAQ (reference sequence). The CDR3 totals 15 residues. As DNA, the CDR3 is TGTGCCAGCAGCCTAGGACAGGGAACCTACAGTGAGCAGTTCTTC. This gives the protein CASSLGQGTYSEQFF.

CDR3 in amino acids: CASREGTATAREQYF. For the CDR3, the DNA is TGTGCCAGCAGGGAGGGGACGGCAACCGCTCGCGAGCAGTACTTC. The gene calls are TRBV6-5 and TRBJ2-5; a weak D match, TRBD2 (6 bases). The tail of the sequence fits TRBJ2-7 better, so the J call may be wrong. The CDR3 length is 15 residues. In germline, CDR1 is MNHEY, CDR2 SVGAGI.

V is TRBV29-1 and J is TRBJ2-7; a weak D match, TRBD1 (7 bases). The CDR3 has 17 residues. Per the germline V gene, CDR1 is SQVTM and CDR2 is ANQGSEA. V lost 5 bases and J 3 bases, leaving 26 bases between the germline ends. The CDR3 loop is CSVIARLWAGGSYEQYF. The CDR3 DNA reads TGCAGCGTTATAGCCAGGCTCTGGGCAGGGGGGAGCTACGAGCAGTACTTC.

The V gene is TRBV5-1, the J gene TRBJ2-5; no firm D call. Germline-derived CDR1 and CDR2 are SGHRS and YFSETQ. Deletions cut 0 bases from V and 7 bases from J, with 10 bases between. The CDR3 has 13 residues. DNA for the CDR3: TGCGCCAGCAGCTTGGCTGCCGGTGGGACCCAGTACTTC. Protein product: CASSLAAGGTQYF.